This is a list of T cell receptor beta chains from one sample in a study of blood T cell repertoires in COVID-19. The table came from immunoSEQ multiplex PCR; TCRdb's copy has only in-frame clones and leaves some out. This sample yields some 400,000 clones, of which around nine tenths are seen a single time; about 2.9% belongs to the top ten. Sequenced input: peripheral blood. The receptors here all came from a human donor in a cohort sampled during active COVID-19. The CDR3 runs from the conserved cysteine through the conserved F or W. The order of the fields is D gene, J gene, V gene, clone size, CDR3 DNA, CDR3 protein. The D gene is left open where the match is weak. Clone sizes are given selectively: once, few, many, or a class where the clone is expanded.

TRBD2 TRBJ2-1 TRBV24-1 NA TGTGCCACCCAGATAGCGGGAGGGGCCTACAATGAGCAGTTCTTC CATQIAGGAYNEQFF
TRBD2 TRBJ2-1 TRBV7-9 NA TGTGCCAGCAGCCCCACGGGACTAGCGGAGCCCTACAATGAGCAGTTCTTC CASSPTGLAEPYNEQFF
TRBD2 TRBJ2-7 TRBV2 NA TGTGCCAGCAGAACTAGCGGGGGGTACGAGCAGTACTTC CASRTSGGYEQYF
NA TRBJ2-7 TRBV11-3 NA TGTGCCAGCAGCTTAGGTTCTGGACAGTTCTACGAGCAGTACTTC CASSLGSGQFYEQYF
NA TRBJ2-1 TRBV19 NA TGTGCCAGTAGTACCACCCGGTATCTTGAGCAGTTCTTC CASSTTRYLEQFF
NA TRBJ2-3 TRBV7-9 NA TGTGCCAGCAGCTTTCCAGACACAGATACGCAGTATTTT CASSFPDTDTQYF
NA TRBJ2-2 TRBV7-7 NA TGTGCTAGCAGCTTCCGCCCACAGGGCAGCGGGGAGCTGTTTTTT CASSFRPQGSGELFF
NA TRBJ2-7 TRBV4-1 NA TGCGCCAGCAGCCAAGATTTCAGGGTGAACGACCTCTTGGACGAGCAGTACTTC CASSQDFRVNDLLDEQYF
TRBD1 TRBJ1-1 TRBV7-9 many TGTGCCAGCAGCTTCCCCGACAGGGGGAGCACTGAAGCTTTCTTT CASSFPDRGSTEAFF
NA TRBJ2-3 TRBV2 NA TGTGCCAGCAGTGAACGAGTCAGCACAGATACGCAGTATTTT CASSERVSTDTQYF
NA TRBJ2-1 TRBV5-1 NA TGCGCCAGCAGCTTGGTTAGTACCCCCTACAATGAGCAGTTCTTC CASSLVSTPYNEQFF
NA TRBJ2-5 TRBV11-3 NA TGTGCCAGCAGCTTCGGGGGAGGAGAGACCCAGTACTTC CASSFGGGETQYF
TRBD1 TRBJ2-6 TRBV7-8 NA TGTGCCAGCAGCCACTATTTAGGACAGGCTGGTGGGGCCAACGTCCTGACTTTC CASSHYLGQAGGANVLTF
NA TRBJ2-3 TRBV9 NA TGTGCCAGCAGCGTTTTTCAGGATTCCACAGATACGCAGTATTTT CASSVFQDSTDTQYF
TRBD1 TRBJ2-7 TRBV5-1 NA TGCGCCAGCAGCTTGGCAGGGACAGGGGACTACGAGCAGTACTTC CASSLAGTGDYEQYF
TRBD1 TRBJ1-2 TRBV4-1 NA TGCGCCAGCAGCCCCGGGGGACAGGGGGCGATCATCTATGGCTACACCTTC CASSPGGQGAIIYGYTF
TRBD1 TRBJ1-2 TRBV7-9 NA TGTGCCAGCAGCTTAGGGACAGGGGCTAACTATGGCTACACCTTC CASSLGTGANYGYTF
TRBD1 TRBJ1-3 TRBV18 few TGTGCCAGCTCACCACTTCAGGGGGCGCGGGGAAACACCATATATTTT CASSPLQGARGNTIYF
TRBD2 TRBJ2-7 TRBV7-2 NA TGTGCCAGCAGCTTCGGACTAGCAGCCCCCTACGAGCAGTACTTC CASSFGLAAPYEQYF
NA TRBJ2-3 TRBV10-2 NA TGCGCCAGCAGTGAGAAGGGGGGGGTGGAAACAGATACGCAGTATTTT CASSEKGGVETDTQYF
NA TRBJ2-7 TRBV30 NA TGTGCCTGGAGTGAACCGGGACACAGGGTTTCCCCGCCATACTACGAGCAGTACTTC CAWSEPGHRVSPPYYEQYF
NA TRBJ1-1 TRBV19 once TGTGCCAGTAGTCATAACAATAAGGACTGGGAAAGAACTGAAGCTTTCTTT CASSHNNKDWERTEAFF
NA TRBJ1-1 TRBV5-1 NA TGCGCCAGCAGCTTGGGTAGATCGAAGAACACTGAAGCTTTCTTT CASSLGRSKNTEAFF
TRBD1 TRBJ2-4 TRBV7-2 NA TGTGCCAGCAGCTTAGCGTGGGACAGGTTTTCCATTCAGTACTTC CASSLAWDRFSIQYF
NA TRBJ2-3 TRBV11-2 NA TGTGCCAGCAGCGGTCAGGGAAATACGCAGTATTTT CASSGQGNTQYF
TRBD2 TRBJ2-1 TRBV10-2 NA TGCGCCAGCAGTGAGTTAGCGGGAGGGCTCGGTGAGCAGTTCTTC CASSELAGGLGEQFF
TRBD2 TRBJ2-4 TRBV27 NA TGTGCCAGCAGCACGCGCGGACTAGCGGGAGGGGCGGCCAAAAACATTCAGTACTTC CASSTRGLAGGAAKNIQYF
TRBD2 TRBJ2-7 TRBV24-1 NA TGTGCCACCAGTGTCGAACGGACCGGGCTAGCGGGGGCCTACGAGCAGTACTTC CATSVERTGLAGAYEQYF